The source of this T cell receptor beta chain is a study of beta chain features in type 1 diabetes listed by TCRdb under 2018. Study-wide context: Mean age, gender distribution, total cell number and subset yield were not different between patients and healthy donors. A total of 107,917,701 sorted cells were examined across all samples, and the number of cells per subset was strongly correlated with RNA yield. In the study, recently diagnosed type 1 diabetes patients and matched healthy donors were compared on the TCRB repertoires of their sorted circulating CD4+ T cell subsets. Regulatory and stem cell-like memory subsets were obtained from only 8 patients and roughly 8 healthy donors, while naive and central memory subsets were obtained from all 30 or so donors.

On the study overall, not on this receptor specifically: HLA sub-analyses involved small numbers of individuals, so any influence of HLA type on TCRB rearrangement remained unresolved. At VDJ recombination sites, patients with type 1 diabetes made fewer insertions and deleted more nucleotides, a pattern implying thymic rearrangement abnormalities. Naive, central memory and regulatory TCRB repertoires appeared to be more alike among patients than among healthy donors. In all four CD4+ subsets, TCRB CDR3 length was moderately but significantly shorter in type 1 diabetes patients. PCR may preferentially amplify shorter templates, but because patient and control samples were amplified and corrected together, any resulting skew would affect both groups equally. Sequencing cDNA rather than genomic DNA could over-represent highly expressing activated cells, although activation and CD3 levels did not differ between groups.

Comment on this clone: Its binding antigen is unknown. Base qualities are not provided; no much larger clone lies one nucleotide away.

All of the isolated RNA was reverse transcribed with the High Capacity cDNA Reverse Transcription Kit, so expressed TCRB transcripts were sequenced. Deep immunoSEQ sequencing was applied to naive, central memory and regulatory T cell samples, giving an average of about 3.4 million total reads per sample. Sorted cells were lysed in RLT buffer, and RNA was extracted using DNase-treated RNeasy Micro or Mini kits according to cell number. To prevent cross-contamination, every cell subset was processed on its own, while patient and healthy donor samples were processed together. The immunoSEQ multiplex PCR was used to amplify TCRB sequences from cDNA, generating 87-bp fragments that spanned the CDR3 region. The amplicons were sequenced using the Illumina HiSeq platform. Per the source publication's procedure: Synthetic template baselines were used to correct PCR bias computationally, reads within Hamming distance 2 were collapsed together, and singletons that could not be merged were discarded. Reads were aligned against IMGT to assign V, D and J genes, CDR3 length and insertions or deletions at six rearrangement sites. Clonotype counts were normalized to sorted cell number within each subset before computing true diversity and Gini coefficients with the tcR R package. The overlap coefficient, calculated on TCRB nucleotide sequences, was used to quantify repertoire sharing. Out-of-frame TCRB sequences from naive cells were analyzed as a proxy for the pre-selection repertoire. TCRdb took over this immuneACCESS table, retaining in-frame rearrangements with V and J assigned. Such tables are incomplete; in checked studies, under half of the missing clones stem from an unresolved V gene, and the remainder is unexplained. V, J and clone size are those of that table, while D and trimming were read from the DNA. The sample table contains about 710,000 clones; only one count was recorded for 11% to 15% of them. The ten largest account for approximately 0.043% of the sample.

Each donor gave one peripheral blood draw, averaging approximately 120 mL, which was collected into heparinised tubes. Naive, central memory, regulatory and stem cell-like memory CD4+ T cells were sorted on a BD FACSAria II using a panel including CD45RO, CCR7, CD25, CD127, CD95 and CD27. Every sorted population had a purity above 98%. PBMCs were isolated immediately by Lymphoprep density gradient centrifugation and stained directly without culture. To minimize batch effects, samples were stained and sorted in pairs, one healthy donor with one patient per experiment. Per the germline V gene, SGHTA is the CDR1 and FQGTGA is the CDR2. The germline ends are 12 bases apart after V is trimmed by 5 bases and J by 0 bases. The CDR3 runs 15 residues from the cysteine to the phenylalanine. Of all the DNA, just the CDR3 is kept, 45 bases in frame from base 1.

The sequenced sample consisted of naive CD4+ T cells from blood. This specimen's cell subset or site label, per the study, means: true naive CD4+ T cells. Recombination joined TRBV7-3 with TRBJ2-3, with a weak D call of TRBD2 (6 bases match). This TCR derives from a man aged 18-30 years with type 1 diabetes. The CDR3 protein sequence reads: CASSAIAESTDTQYF. In nucleotides, the sequence is TGTGCCAGCAGCGCTATAGCGGAAAGCACAGATACGCAGTATTTT.